Listed below are T cell receptor beta chains from one sample, sequenced in a study of regulatory T cells in long-lasting Graves disease. TCRdb itself ran the multiplex PCR reads through MiXCR, one entry per CDR3 protein. The top ten hold approximately 8% of the sample, which has hundreds of thousands of distinct CDR3 sequences, less than 25% seen once. Source: peripheral blood mononuclear cells (PBMCs), taken when the disease was refractory, from a patient treated with antithyroid drugs. These receptors were taken from a female donor with Graves disease. The conserved cysteine and the conserved F or W are not part of the CDR3 here.

v_gene	j_gene	len	CDR3aa
TRBV13	TRBJ2-7	14	ASSSVGQIPIYEQY
TRBV20-1	TRBJ2-7	9	SASGEYEQY
TRBV14	TRBJ2-7	17	ASSHHNGLGFYKSYEQY
TRBV28	TRBJ2-7	14	ASSPSSRDFSYEQY
TRBV19	TRBJ2-2	12	ASSAGMITGELF
TRBV28	TRBJ1-5	15	ASRTAGTGFSNQPQH
TRBV20-1	TRBJ2-7	11	SAIPGSSYEQY
TRBV20-1	TRBJ2-7	9	SAREGYEQY
TRBV12-3/TRBV12-4	TRBJ1-3	12	ASSFTVGGNTIY
TRBV7-9	TRBJ2-6	16	ASSSLLAGASGANVLT
TRBV6-5	TRBJ2-7	13	ASSFSGTGLNEQY
TRBV27	TRBJ1-2	11	ASSFTSNYGYT
TRBV9	TRBJ2-7	14	ASSPPGLAGRDEQY